These T cell receptor beta chains were read from a single sample in a study of cytomegalovirus exposure and HLA in healthy donors. Assay: immunoSEQ multiplex PCR; the TCRdb copy retains only in-frame clones and omits some. The data contain roughly 230,000 clones, 92% of them seen just once; the ten biggest clones take up about 1.7%. The sample was PBMCs. The receptors were sampled from a girl between 2 and 10 years old in good health and CMV-seronegative. Each CDR3 is given with its conserved first and last residue. The D gene is left open where the match is weak. A row's size may be missing; if present it is once, few, many or a size class.

CDR3 protein	CDR3 DNA	clone size	V gene	J gene	D gene
CASSLAGAGSNQPQHF	TGTGCCAGCAGCTTAGCGGGGGCAGGTAGCAATCAGCCCCAGCATTTT	-	TRBV7-8	TRBJ1-5	-
CASTTWGGRGETQYF	TGTGCCAGCACCACCTGGGGCGGGAGGGGGGAGACCCAGTACTTC	-	TRBV6-5	TRBJ2-5	TRBD2
CASSLGAGGGTDTQYF	TGTGCCAGCAGCTTAGGTGCGGGGGGGGGCACAGATACGCAGTATTTT	-	TRBV11-1	TRBJ2-3	TRBD2
CASSWAAGDYNEQFF	TGTGCCAGCAGTTGGGCTGCGGGAGATTACAATGAGCAGTTCTTC	-	TRBV7-2	TRBJ2-1	TRBD2
CASSVRTTNTGELFF	TGTGCCAGCAGCGTAAGAACAACGAACACCGGGGAGCTGTTTTTT	-	TRBV9	TRBJ2-2	-
CASRFDRASSYEQYF	TGTGCCAGCAGATTCGACAGGGCCAGCTCCTACGAGCAGTACTTC	once	TRBV2	TRBJ2-7	TRBD1
CASSLGVVNEQFF	TGCGCCAGCAGCTTGGGCGTCGTCAATGAGCAGTTCTTC	-	TRBV5-1	TRBJ2-1	-
CASSRTESSYEQYF	TGTGCCAGCAGCCGGACAGAGAGCTCCTACGAGCAGTACTTC	-	TRBV6-6	TRBJ2-7	-
CASSNGQGTGRETQYF	TGCGCCAGCAGCAACGGACAGGGGACGGGCCGAGAGACCCAGTACTTC	few	TRBV5-1	TRBJ2-5	TRBD1
CASSSYRGGDEQYF	TGTGCCAGTAGTTCATACAGGGGGGGCGACGAGCAGTACTTC	-	TRBV19	TRBJ2-7	-
CASTPNGGNYGYTF	TGTGCCAGCACCCCGAACGGGGGAAACTATGGCTACACCTTC	-	TRBV21-1	TRBJ1-2	-
CASSIQGAVSYEQYF	TGTGCCAGCAGCATACAGGGGGCGGTCTCCTACGAGCAGTACTTC	once	TRBV7-2	TRBJ2-7	TRBD1
CASGGASGVETQYF	TGTGCCAGTGGAGGGGCTAGCGGGGTGGAGACCCAGTACTTC	-	TRBV28	TRBJ2-5	TRBD2
CASSQEPGVPLNTEAFF	TGCGCCAGCAGCCAAGAACCGGGGGTCCCCCTAAACACTGAAGCTTTCTTT	-	TRBV4-1	TRBJ1-1	-
CASSRDNLNTEAFF	TGCGCCAGCAGCCGGGACAACCTGAACACTGAAGCTTTCTTT	-	TRBV5-1	TRBJ1-1	-
CASSQDSSGGPLETQYF	TGTGCCAGCAGCCAAGACTCTAGCGGGGGGCCCCTAGAGACCCAGTACTTC	-	TRBV4-2	TRBJ2-5	TRBD2
CASSVGTGSSTDTQYF	TGCGCCAGCAGCGTCGGGACAGGGTCTAGCACAGATACGCAGTATTTT	-	TRBV4-1	TRBJ2-3	TRBD1
CASSPSSGVEQYF	TGCGCCAGCAGCCCGTCCTCCGGGGTCGAGCAGTACTTC	-	TRBV4-1	TRBJ2-7	-
CASGPGSLGETQYF	TGCGCCAGCGGCCCGGGGTCTCTGGGGGAGACCCAGTACTTC	once	TRBV23-1	TRBJ2-5	-
CASSPEGLAGLDEQFF	TGTGCCAGCAGCCCGGAGGGACTAGCGGGGCTAGATGAGCAGTTCTTC	-	TRBV5-6	TRBJ2-1	TRBD2
CASSERGYEQYF	TGTGCCAGCAGTGAGAGGGGGTACGAGCAGTACTTC	once	TRBV2	TRBJ2-7	-
CASSLRQKYNSPLHF	TGTGCCAGCAGCTTGAGACAGAAATATAATTCACCCCTCCACTTT	-	TRBV5-6	TRBJ1-6	-
CASIRGNLYNEQFF	TGTGCCAGCATACGCGGTAACCTATACAATGAGCAGTTCTTC	-	TRBV2	TRBJ2-1	-
CASSSGAVEKLFF	TGTGCCAGCAGCTCTGGGGCGGTTGAAAAACTGTTTTTT	-	TRBV13	TRBJ1-4	-
CASSLGTGVRNNQPQHF	TGTGCCAGCAGCCTCGGGACAGGGGTAAGAAACAATCAGCCCCAGCATTTT	-	TRBV5-8	TRBJ1-5	TRBD1
CAGSGVVSYEQYF	TGTGCCGGATCAGGGGTCGTCTCCTACGAGCAGTACTTC	-	TRBV2	TRBJ2-7	-
CATSRDLGVSYGYTF	TGTGCCACCAGCAGAGATTTAGGGGTTTCGTATGGCTACACCTTC	once	TRBV15	TRBJ1-2	-
CAISESVGATYGYTF	TGTGCCATCAGTGAGTCGGTCGGAGCGACCTATGGCTACACCTTC	once	TRBV10-3	TRBJ1-2	-
CASLAVPGQKWNSNQPQHF	TGTGCCAGTTTAGCAGTCCCGGGACAGAAGTGGAATAGCAATCAGCCCCAGCATTTT	-	TRBV19	TRBJ1-5	TRBD1
CASSTLGGETQYF	TGTGCCAGCTCAACCCTCGGGGGGGAGACCCAGTACTTC	-	TRBV18	TRBJ2-5	TRBD2
CASRTGTGANYGYTF	TGTGCCAGCAGGACCGGGACAGGTGCTAACTATGGCTACACCTTC	-	TRBV6-5	TRBJ1-2	TRBD1
CASRITTGPGNTIYF	TGTGCCAGCAGAATTACGACAGGGCCGGGAAACACCATATATTTT	-	TRBV11-2	TRBJ1-3	TRBD1
CATRDRDPQPQHF	TGTGCCACCCGGGACAGGGACCCTCAGCCCCAGCATTTT	-	TRBV2	TRBJ1-5	TRBD1
CASREGSLNTEAFF	TGTGCCAGCAGGGAGGGCAGCCTGAACACTGAAGCTTTCTTT	-	TRBV7-8	TRBJ1-1	-
CASSETGLRTEAFF	TGTGCCAGCAGTGAAACGGGGTTGCGGACTGAAGCTTTCTTT	-	TRBV25-1	TRBJ1-1	-
CASRDSFTGVNVLTF	TGCGCCAGCAGGGACAGCTTCACTGGGGTCAACGTCCTGACTTTC	-	TRBV5-1	TRBJ2-6	-
CASSRQGMSNQPQHF	TGTGCCAGCAGTAGACAGGGGATGAGCAATCAGCCCCAGCATTTT	-	TRBV2	TRBJ1-5	TRBD1
CASSVDPSGGTTDTQYF	TGTGCCAGCAGCGTTGATCCTAGCGGGGGGACCACAGATACGCAGTATTTT	-	TRBV9	TRBJ2-3	TRBD2
CASSVVGLADTQYF	TGTGCCAGCAGCGTAGTCGGGCTAGCGGATACGCAGTATTTT	-	TRBV9	TRBJ2-3	-
CASSPKSASGEVRRDSQYF	TGTGCCAGCAGCCCAAAGTCGGCTAGCGGGGAAGTGAGAAGAGATTCCCAGTACTTC	-	TRBV7-2	TRBJ2-5	TRBD2
CASSLDSGGYGYTF	TGTGCCAGCAGCTTAGATTCAGGGGGCTATGGCTACACCTTC	-	TRBV7-8	TRBJ1-2	TRBD1
CASSLASGRAGFNEQFF	TGCGCCAGCAGCTTGGCTAGCGGGAGGGCCGGATTCAATGAGCAGTTCTTC	-	TRBV5-1	TRBJ2-1	TRBD2
CASSEYRVTEAFF	TGTGCCAGCAGTGAATACAGGGTGACTGAAGCTTTCTTT	-	TRBV6-1	TRBJ1-1	-
CASSLFGGTEAFF	TGTGCCAGCAGTTTATTCGGGGGAACTGAAGCTTTCTTT	-	TRBV28	TRBJ1-1	-
CASSLGSDDGGPLVNEQFF	TGTGCCAGCAGCTTAGGTTCCGATGACGGCGGTCCCTTGGTAAATGAGCAGTTCTTC	-	TRBV13	TRBJ2-1	-
CASSLSGAGTEAFF	TGTGCCAGCAGCTTATCAGGGGCGGGTACTGAAGCTTTCTTT	once	TRBV7-2	TRBJ1-1	-
CASSQDHNTEAFF	TGTGCCAGCAGCCAAGACCATAACACTGAAGCTTTCTTT	-	TRBV14	TRBJ1-1	-
CASSLGGGVNYEQYF	TGTGCCAGCAGTTTAGGTGGCGGAGTAAACTACGAGCAGTACTTC	-	TRBV27	TRBJ2-7	-